The T cell receptor beta chain described here comes from a study of shared clonotypes between healthy human individuals. About the study: Sampling drew on donors who were a couple of women and a few men aged 18 to 49.

A deep-level run was used for the assay. Sequencing was performed with immunoSEQ multiplex PCR; in TCRdb, only in-frame clones are kept and a portion is missing. The data contain more than 2 million clones, around 95% of them seen just once; the ten biggest clones take up more than 0.1%. The V and J ends lost 4 bases and 2 bases respectively, with 11 bases between them. The CDR3 totals 14 residues. Germline V lookup: CDR1 MDHEN, CDR2 SYDVKM. As for this clone: Its cognate antigen is unknown. This same CDR3 is encoded by further DNA sequences in the sample.

Study outcomes and limitations: Naive CD4 clonotype sharing across a handful of donors was 4.5% to 6%.

The CD4+ fraction was divided into a CD45RA+ naive subset and a CD45RA-negative memory subset. The sequencing sample was made of naive CD4+ T cells sorted from blood. The subset here: CD45RA+ positively selected. J is TRBJ1-2 and V is TRBV28, with a tentative D call TRBD1 (5 bases). This TCR derives from a man aged 18 to 30 in good health. The CDR3 bases are TGTGCCAGCAGTTCATACCCAGGGAACTATGGCTACACCTTC. Its translation is CASSSYPGNYGYTF.